This TCR beta chain appears in the sequencing data of a study of patients and donors after allogeneic stem cell transplantation. TCRdb ran MiXCR on the RT-PCR reads and lists one entry per CDR3 protein. The sample comprises a few hundred thousand distinct CDR3 sequences, over 30% of which are singletons, and 11% rests with the top ten. This CDR3 has 13 residues. CDR1 is DFQATT and CDR2 is SNEGSKA in the germline V gene (reference sequence). V was trimmed by 3 bases and J by 4 bases, leaving 12 bases between them. Sequenced sample: blood, either unsorted or a sorted T cell fraction (not recorded which). The chain recombines TRBV20-1 with TRBJ1-1, with D possibly matching TRBD1 (6 bases). The origin of this receptor is a human donor who was either an allogeneic HSCT recipient or a stem cell or donor lymphocyte infusion donor (not recorded which). It is not recorded whose cells these are; they may come from a transplant donor. CDR3 nucleotide sequence: TGCAGTGCTAGGGGAACAGGGAGCACTGAAGCTTTCTTT. Translating gives CSARGTGSTEAFF.